This TCR beta chain is drawn from a study of identical twins. TCRdb itself ran the 5' RACE reads through MiXCR, one entry per CDR3 protein. This sample has some 710,000 distinct CDR3 sequences; less than 7% occur once, and the top ten carry roughly 1.6%. Findings and caveats of the study: Conclusions were drawn cross-sectionally by statistical analysis, without following the same donors. There was an excess of low generation probability in the out-of-frame alpha sequences that twins shared.

Remarks on this clonotype: What it recognizes is unknown.

The clonotype originates from a man younger than 35 in good health. The source material was naive T cells sorted from blood.

CDR3 residues: CASSLAKSTDTQYF. CDR3 DNA sequence: TGCGCCAGCAGCTTGGCCAAGAGCACAGATACGCAGTATTTT. The chain has TRBV5-1 and TRBJ2-3, with D uncertain. In germline, CDR1 is SGHRS, CDR2 YFSETQ. Between the trimmed V and J ends, which lost 0 bases and 0 bases, there was a span of 5 bases. The CDR3 runs 14 residues.